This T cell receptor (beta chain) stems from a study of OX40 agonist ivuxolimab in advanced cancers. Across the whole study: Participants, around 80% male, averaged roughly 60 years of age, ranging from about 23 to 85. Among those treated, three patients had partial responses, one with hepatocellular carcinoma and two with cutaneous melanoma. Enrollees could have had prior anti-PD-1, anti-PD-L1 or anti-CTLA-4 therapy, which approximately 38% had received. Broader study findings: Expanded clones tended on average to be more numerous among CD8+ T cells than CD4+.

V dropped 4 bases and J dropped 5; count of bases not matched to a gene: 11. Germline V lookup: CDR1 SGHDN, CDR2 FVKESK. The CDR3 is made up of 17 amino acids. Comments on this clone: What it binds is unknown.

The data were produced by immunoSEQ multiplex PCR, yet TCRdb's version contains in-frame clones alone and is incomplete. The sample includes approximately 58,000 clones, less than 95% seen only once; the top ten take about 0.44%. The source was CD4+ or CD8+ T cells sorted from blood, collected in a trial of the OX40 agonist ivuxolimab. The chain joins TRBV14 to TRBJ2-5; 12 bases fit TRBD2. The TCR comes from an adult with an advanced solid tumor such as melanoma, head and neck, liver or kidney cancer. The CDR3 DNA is TGTGCCAGCAGCCGGTGGACTAGCGGGAATATAGGGGAGACCCAGTACTTC. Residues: CASSRWTSGNIGETQYF. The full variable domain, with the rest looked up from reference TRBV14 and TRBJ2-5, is EAGVTQFPSHSVIEKGQTVTLRCDPISGHDNLYWYRRVMGKEIKFLLHFVKESKQDESGMPNNRFLAERTGGTYSTLKVQPAELEDSGVYFCASSRWTSGNIGETQYFGPGTRLLVL.